A selection of T cell receptor beta chains follows, all from one sample in a study of blood T cell repertoires in COVID-19. TCRdb's table, derived via immunoSEQ multiplex PCR, lists solely in-frame clones and lacks some. Of 250,000 to 300,000 clones listed, approximately 86% are singletons. Sequenced material: PBMCs or T cells enriched from blood (not recorded which). These receptors were obtained from a woman aged 30 to 39 who had recovered from COVID-19. CDR3s include the opening cysteine and the closing phenylalanine or tryptophan. Fields, in order: CDR3 protein, CDR3 DNA, V gene, D gene, clone size, J gene. The D gene is left open where the match is weak. A clone size is listed for some rows: how often the clone was seen (once, few, many), or a class if it is expanded.

cdr3_aa: CASSLVGQLNTEAFF; cdr3_nt: TGCGCCAGCAGCTTGGTTGGACAGCTGAACACTGAAGCTTTCTTT; v_call: TRBV5-1; d_call: .; clone_size: .; j_call: TRBJ1-1
cdr3_aa: CASGGQAYEKLFF; cdr3_nt: TGCGCCAGCGGGGGACAGGCTTATGAAAAACTGTTTTTT; v_call: TRBV4-3; d_call: TRBD1; clone_size: .; j_call: TRBJ1-4
cdr3_aa: CASSLGVGGLAGYYYEQYF; cdr3_nt: TGTGCCAGCAGCTTAGGAGTGGGGGGACTAGCGGGGTACTACTACGAGCAGTACTTC; v_call: TRBV7-8; d_call: TRBD2; clone_size: .; j_call: TRBJ2-7
cdr3_aa: CASSPQRGQPQHF; cdr3_nt: TGTGCCAGCAGCCCGCAGCGCGGTCAGCCCCAGCATTTT; v_call: TRBV7-2; d_call: .; clone_size: .; j_call: TRBJ1-5
cdr3_aa: CASSFLADAPFTTDTQYF; cdr3_nt: TGTGCCAGCAGCTTCCTAGCGGACGCGCCGTTTACCACAGATACGCAGTATTTT; v_call: TRBV28; d_call: TRBD2; clone_size: .; j_call: TRBJ2-3
cdr3_aa: CASSQNTGVGNTEAFF; cdr3_nt: TGTGCCAGCAGTCAGAATACAGGGGTGGGGAACACTGAAGCTTTCTTT; v_call: TRBV28; d_call: TRBD1; clone_size: .; j_call: TRBJ1-1
cdr3_aa: CASSLGSPTNTEAFF; cdr3_nt: TGTGCCAGTAGTTTAGGTTCGCCTACGAACACTGAAGCTTTCTTT; v_call: TRBV19; d_call: .; clone_size: .; j_call: TRBJ1-1
cdr3_aa: CSVDHSNTGELFF; cdr3_nt: TGCAGCGTTGACCACAGTAACACCGGGGAGCTGTTTTTT; v_call: TRBV29-1; d_call: .; clone_size: few; j_call: TRBJ2-2
cdr3_aa: CASSVRLDNEQFF; cdr3_nt: TGTGCCAGCAGCGTGAGGTTGGACAATGAGCAGTTCTTC; v_call: TRBV9; d_call: .; clone_size: few; j_call: TRBJ2-1
cdr3_aa: CASSFTGDSYEQYF; cdr3_nt: TGTGCCAGCAGCTTCACGGGGGACTCCTACGAGCAGTACTTC; v_call: TRBV7-9; d_call: .; clone_size: .; j_call: TRBJ2-7
cdr3_aa: CASSLEGGFGSPLHF; cdr3_nt: TGTGCCAGCAGCCTCGAAGGGGGCTTTGGGTCACCCCTCCACTTT; v_call: TRBV9; d_call: TRBD1; clone_size: .; j_call: TRBJ1-6
cdr3_aa: CAWSARYRGAAYGYTF; cdr3_nt: TGTGCCTGGAGTGCCCGTTACAGGGGGGCAGCCTATGGCTACACCTTC; v_call: TRBV30; d_call: TRBD1; clone_size: .; j_call: TRBJ1-2
cdr3_aa: CASSYDSANQPQHF; cdr3_nt: TGTGCCAGCAGCTACGACAGTGCCAATCAGCCCCAGCATTTT; v_call: TRBV28; d_call: .; clone_size: .; j_call: TRBJ1-5
cdr3_aa: CASRTGGSGHF; cdr3_nt: TGTGCCAGCAGAACAGGGGGCAGTGGGCATTTT; v_call: TRBV28; d_call: TRBD1; clone_size: .; j_call: TRBJ1-5
cdr3_aa: CASSAEGHGPQHF; cdr3_nt: TGCGCCAGCAGCGCCGAGGGACACGGGCCCCAGCATTTT; v_call: TRBV5-1; d_call: .; clone_size: .; j_call: TRBJ1-5
cdr3_aa: CASSQDVAGSTEAFF; cdr3_nt: TGTGCCAGCAGCCAAGATGTCGCGGGGTCCACTGAAGCTTTCTTT; v_call: TRBV3-1/TRBV3-2; d_call: .; clone_size: .; j_call: TRBJ1-1
cdr3_aa: CATGGSDTGELFF; cdr3_nt: TGTGCCACAGGGGGCTCGGACACCGGGGAGCTGTTTTTT; v_call: TRBV9; d_call: TRBD1; clone_size: .; j_call: TRBJ2-2
cdr3_aa: CASSENREPPEAFF; cdr3_nt: TGTGCCAGCAGTGAAAACAGGGAACCCCCTGAAGCTTTCTTT; v_call: TRBV2; d_call: .; clone_size: .; j_call: TRBJ1-1
cdr3_aa: CASSQVGAAAYEQYF; cdr3_nt: TGCGCCAGCAGCCAAGTGGGGGCGGCCGCCTACGAGCAGTACTTC; v_call: TRBV4-3; d_call: .; clone_size: .; j_call: TRBJ2-7
cdr3_aa: CASSPRLESYEQYF; cdr3_nt: TGTGCCAGCTCACCGAGACTGGAATCCTACGAGCAGTACTTC; v_call: TRBV18; d_call: .; clone_size: once; j_call: TRBJ2-7
cdr3_aa: CASSLRGSEAFF; cdr3_nt: TGTGCCAGCAGCTTAAGGGGATCTGAAGCTTTCTTT; v_call: TRBV7-9; d_call: .; clone_size: .; j_call: TRBJ1-1
cdr3_aa: CASSQDFAPRRAFF; cdr3_nt: TGCGCCAGCAGCCAAGACTTTGCCCCGAGGAGGGCTTTCTTT; v_call: TRBV4-1; d_call: .; clone_size: few; j_call: TRBJ1-1
cdr3_aa: CASSLRGETQYF; cdr3_nt: TGTGCCAGCAGCCTCCGGGGAGAGACCCAGTACTTC; v_call: TRBV7-9; d_call: .; clone_size: .; j_call: TRBJ2-5
cdr3_aa: CASSSPTEAETQYF; cdr3_nt: TGTGCCAGCAGCTCACCGACAGAGGCGGAGACCCAGTACTTC; v_call: TRBV7-9; d_call: .; clone_size: once; j_call: TRBJ2-5
cdr3_aa: CASTMQGRTDTQYF; cdr3_nt: TGTGCCAGCACCATGCAGGGGAGAACAGATACGCAGTATTTT; v_call: TRBV28; d_call: .; clone_size: once; j_call: TRBJ2-3
cdr3_aa: CSVGGEGQGFLGYTF; cdr3_nt: TGCAGCGTGGGGGGGGAAGGACAGGGTTTTCTTGGCTACACCTTC; v_call: TRBV29-1; d_call: TRBD1; clone_size: .; j_call: TRBJ1-2
cdr3_aa: CASSPREGLGNEQFF; cdr3_nt: TGTGCCAGCAGCCCGAGGGAGGGCCTGGGGAATGAGCAGTTCTTC; v_call: TRBV11-2; d_call: TRBD2; clone_size: .; j_call: TRBJ2-1
cdr3_aa: CASSLGDGGANQETQYF; cdr3_nt: TGTGCCAGCAGCCTCGGGGACGGGGGGGCGAACCAAGAGACCCAGTACTTC; v_call: TRBV11-2; d_call: TRBD2; clone_size: .; j_call: TRBJ2-5
cdr3_aa: CASSQEVGASYEQYF; cdr3_nt: TGCGCCAGCAGCCAAGAGGTAGGGGCCTCCTACGAGCAGTACTTC; v_call: TRBV5-1; d_call: .; clone_size: .; j_call: TRBJ2-7
cdr3_aa: CASSPGGGSNTGELFF; cdr3_nt: TGTGCCAGCTCACCCGGAGGGGGCTCGAACACCGGGGAGCTGTTTTTT; v_call: TRBV18; d_call: .; clone_size: .; j_call: TRBJ2-2
cdr3_aa: CASSLGRRVNTEAFF; cdr3_nt: TGCGCCAGCAGCTTAGGGAGGCGCGTGAACACTGAAGCTTTCTTT; v_call: TRBV5-1; d_call: .; clone_size: .; j_call: TRBJ1-1
cdr3_aa: CASSRSGVQETQYF; cdr3_nt: TGTGCCAGCAGCCGGAGCGGGGTCCAAGAGACCCAGTACTTC; v_call: TRBV7-2; d_call: TRBD2; clone_size: .; j_call: TRBJ2-5
cdr3_aa: CASRGAGGPWTNEQYF; cdr3_nt: TGTGCCAGTAGGGGAGCGGGAGGCCCATGGACCAACGAGCAGTACTTC; v_call: TRBV19; d_call: TRBD2; clone_size: .; j_call: TRBJ2-7
cdr3_aa: CASSIIAGHTEAFF; cdr3_nt: TGTGCCAGCAGCATAATCGCAGGGCACACTGAAGCTTTCTTT; v_call: TRBV7-9; d_call: .; clone_size: few; j_call: TRBJ1-1
cdr3_aa: CASSLDNNEQFF; cdr3_nt: TGTGCCAGCAGTCTAGATAACAATGAGCAGTTCTTC; v_call: TRBV2; d_call: .; clone_size: few; j_call: TRBJ2-1
cdr3_aa: CASSRGELTEAFF; cdr3_nt: TGTGCCAGCTCACGGGGAGAACTCACTGAAGCTTTCTTT; v_call: TRBV25-1; d_call: .; clone_size: .; j_call: TRBJ1-1
cdr3_aa: CASSSLTSGRSYNEQFF; cdr3_nt: TGCGCCAGCAGCTCCCTCACTAGCGGGAGGTCCTACAATGAGCAGTTCTTC; v_call: TRBV5-1; d_call: TRBD2; clone_size: .; j_call: TRBJ2-1
cdr3_aa: CASNNVVRGWTEAFF; cdr3_nt: TGTGCCAGCAATAATGTGGTTAGGGGATGGACTGAAGCTTTCTTT; v_call: TRBV6-5; d_call: .; clone_size: .; j_call: TRBJ1-1
cdr3_aa: CASSMEAGLAGLGTQYF; cdr3_nt: TGTGCCAGTAGTATGGAGGCGGGACTAGCGGGACTCGGGACCCAGTACTTC; v_call: TRBV19; d_call: TRBD2; clone_size: once; j_call: TRBJ2-5
cdr3_aa: CASSSRPTTHIGQVQFGGLFF; cdr3_nt: TGCGCCAGCAGCTCCCGACCGACCACCCACATCGGACAGGTCCAATTTGGGGGACTGTTTTTT; v_call: TRBV5-1; d_call: TRBD1; clone_size: .; j_call: TRBJ1-4
cdr3_aa: CASSQPRDSPYEQYF; cdr3_nt: TGTGCCAGCAGCCAACCCCGAGACAGTCCCTACGAGCAGTACTTC; v_call: TRBV14; d_call: .; clone_size: .; j_call: TRBJ2-7